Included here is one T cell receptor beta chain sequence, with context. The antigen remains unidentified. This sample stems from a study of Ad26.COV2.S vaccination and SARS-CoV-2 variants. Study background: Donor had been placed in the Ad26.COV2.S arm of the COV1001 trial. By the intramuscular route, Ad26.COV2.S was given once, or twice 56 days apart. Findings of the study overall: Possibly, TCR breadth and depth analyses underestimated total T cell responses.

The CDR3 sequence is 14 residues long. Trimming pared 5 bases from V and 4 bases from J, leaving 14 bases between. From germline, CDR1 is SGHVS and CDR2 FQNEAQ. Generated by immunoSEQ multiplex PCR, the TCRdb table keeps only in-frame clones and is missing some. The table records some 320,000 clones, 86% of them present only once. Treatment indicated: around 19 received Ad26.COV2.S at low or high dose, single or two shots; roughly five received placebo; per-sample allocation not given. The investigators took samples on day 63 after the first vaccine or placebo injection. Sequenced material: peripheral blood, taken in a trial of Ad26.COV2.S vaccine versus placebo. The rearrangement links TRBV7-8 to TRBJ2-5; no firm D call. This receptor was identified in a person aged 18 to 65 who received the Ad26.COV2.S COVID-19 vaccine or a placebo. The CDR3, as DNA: TGTGCCAGCAGCGCTAAGATACTTCTAGAGACCCAGTACTTC. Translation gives CASSAKILLETQYF.